This T cell receptor beta chain derives from a study of CD8 T cells in ankylosing spondylitis. Study-wide results and caveats: Disease-linked clones bore a CD8+ phenotype and were relatively rare in peripheral blood. For ankylosing spondylitis blood, a TCR beta motif of about eight highly homologous variants appeared characteristic. Clones linked to disease were reported to show significant enrichment in matched ankylosing spondylitis synovial fluid. Some of the motif variants had earlier been found in reactive arthritis patients' fluid and blood.

There are a few counts of this clonotype. No antigen is known for it. Quantitative 5'-RACE with molecular barcodes produced the TCR beta libraries. Each CDR3 protein is one row after TCRdb ran MiXCR on the 5' RACE reads. The top ten clones hold around 0.92% of a sample with around 480,000 distinct CDR3 sequences, roughly a sixth of them seen once. The CDR3 is 13 residues long. Trimming left V 5 bases short and J 4 bases short, with 11 bases between. V gene TRBV12-3 or TRBV12-4 combines with J gene TRBJ2-5, with TRBD2 as a possible D gene (6 bases). Sequenced: blood, either unsorted or a sorted T cell fraction (not recorded which). The TCR originated in a male donor with ankylosing spondylitis. CDR3 loop: CASSAGPGETQYF. CDR3 bases: TGTGCCAGCAGTGCGGGACCCGGAGAGACCCAGTACTTC.